This T cell receptor (beta chain) was identified in a study of T cells in Graves' hyperthyroidism and ophthalmopathy. Subjects aged 18 to 65 presented with newly diagnosed hyperthyroidism of less than 2 months' duration. The CDR3 totals 14 residues. Germline V CDR1 and CDR2: DFQATT, SNEGSKA (reference sequence). This clonotype was seen many times. Its cognate antigen is unknown. General study points: Among thyroid clonotypes expanded above 0.001, most also appeared in blood.

RNA transcripts served as the template for amplifying TCR beta CDR3 regions. The HTBI set primed first-round TCR CDR3 RT-PCR. TCRdb recomputed calls from the multiplex PCR reads with MiXCR, one row per CDR3 protein. This sample has 95,000 to 110,000 distinct CDR3 sequences, with roughly 47% found just once. The receptor was isolated from a man aged 40-49 years with Graves' hyperthyroidism. This sequence joins TRBV20-1 and TRBJ2-4, with D possibly matching TRBD2 (5 bases). The sequenced material came from blood. CDR3 amino acids: CSPQRPLAKNIQYF. The CDR3 bases are TGCAGCCCTCAGCGGCCCCTAGCCAAAAACATTCAGTACTTC.